The 20 T cell receptor beta chains presented below share a single source sample, sequenced in a study of molecular identifiers for immune sequencing clone quantification. From the PCR reads, TCRdb called clonotypes with MiXCR, one entry per CDR3 protein. In the table there are approximately 670,000 distinct CDR3 sequences, just under 20% of which are singletons. The sequencing input was naive CD8+ T cells from blood, with Jurkat cell RNA spiked in. This sample's subset: FACS-sorted CD8+CD4-CCR7+CD45RA+ naive T cells. The receptors shown here come from a human donor in good health. Some libraries in this study had Jurkat cell RNA spiked in.

Worth noting for this clonotype: Because it lacks the conserved phenylalanine or tryptophan at the end, this CDR3 is likely a read error. This rearrangement joins TRBV3-1 to TRBJ1-2; D is ambiguous. Trimming pared 0 bases from V and 1 base from J, leaving 6 bases between. The germline CDR1 and CDR2 sequences are LGHDT and YNNKEL (reference sequence). The CDR3 covers 14 residues. Written as DNA, the CDR3 is TGTGCCAGCAGCCAAGAAACAGTTAACTATGGCTACACCCTC. Translation gives CASSQETVNYGYTL.

There are a few counts of this clonotype. The chain has TRBV20-1 and TRBJ1-2; D is uncertain. CDR3 length: 13 residues. CDR1 and CDR2 (germline): DFQATT, SNEGSKA (reference sequence). V was cut by 5 bases and J by 1 base, with 11 bases left in between. The CDR3 region is CSAPETHNYGYTF. The CDR3, as DNA: TGCAGTGCTCCAGAGACACATAACTATGGCTACACCTTC.

On this clonotype itself: Compared with germline, one end of the junction differs, possibly owing to a read error. The CDR3 region has the DNA TGTGCCGGTAGTATGTCCGGCAGTTACTACGAGCAGTACTTC. Translation gives CAGSMSGSYYEQYF. V is TRBV19 and J is TRBJ2-7, with D unclear. This CDR3 region has 14 residues. The V gene's germline CDR1 is LNHDA and CDR2 SQIVND (reference sequence).

This clonotype was observed at least ten times. This chain uses TRBV20-1 with TRBJ1-1; 7 bases are shared with TRBD1. The CDR3 has 14 amino acids. V gave up 1 base and J gave up 5 bases; unmatched junction bases: 7. Germline V gives CDR1 DFQATT, CDR2 SNEGSKA (reference sequence). The CDR3 loop reads CSARGEGAHTEAFF. As DNA, the CDR3 is TGCAGTGCTAGAGGTGAGGGGGCGCATACTGAAGCTTTCTTT.

Comments on this clonotype: This may arise from a read error, as a much more abundant clone is one base away. The chain links TRBV5-1 to TRBJ2-4; 7 positions agree with TRBD2. The CDR3 length is 14 residues. Trimming at V came to 0 bases and at J to 8 bases, leaving 5 bases not matched to a gene. Germline CDR1 is SGHRS and CDR2 is YFSETQ. The CDR3 here is CASSLVGGPHIQYF. CDR3 nucleotides: TGCGCCAGCAGCTTGGTGGGAGGGCCGCACATTCAGTACTTC.

This clonotype was recorded at least ten times. V gene TRBV13 combines with J gene TRBJ2-3; D uncertain. The V end was cut by 1 base, the J end by 0 bases, with 11 bases between. The CDR3 totals 16 residues. The germline gives CDR1 PRHDT, CDR2 FYEKMQ (reference sequence). CDR3 nucleotide sequence: TGTGCCAGCAGCTTAGCCGTACCCACTAGCACAGATACGCAGTATTTT. Translation: CASSLAVPTSTDTQYF.

A remark on this clonotype: A junction end diverges from the germline sequence, so it may reflect a read error. V usage is TRBV2 and J usage is TRBJ1-4; D not resolved. Germline CDR1 is SNHLY and CDR2 is FYNNEI. The CDR3 contains 11 residues. The CDR3 sequence is CASGGLEELFF. The DNA of the CDR3 is TGTGCCAGCGGCGGGCTTGAAGAACTGTTTTTT. The entire variable domain, with the rest obtained from reference TRBV2 and TRBJ1-4, is as follows: EPEVTQTPSHQVTQMGQEVILRCVPISNHLYFYWYRQILGQKVEFLVSFYNNEISEKSEIFDDQFSVERPDGSNFTLKIRSTKLEDSAMYFCASGGLEELFFGSGTQLSVL.

In this sample, this clonotype turned up a few times. The rearrangement joins TRBV5-4 to TRBJ1-1; 10 nucleotides agree with TRBD1. The CDR3 extends over 16 amino acids. Germline-derived CDR1 and CDR2 are SGHNT and YYREEE (reference sequence). Unmatched junction bases numbered 7, after V lost 0 bases and J lost 5 bases. The DNA for the CDR3 is TGTGCCAGCAGCTTGGCCGGACAGGGGGGAGGGACTGAAGCTTTCTTT. Its translation: CASSLAGQGGGTEAFF. The variable domain in full, completed from reference TRBV5-4 and TRBJ1-1, reads ETGVTQSPTHLIKTRGQQVTLRCSSQSGHNTVSWYQQALGQGPQFIFQYYREEENGRGNFPPRFSGLQFPNYSSELNVNALELDDSALYLCASSLAGQGGGTEAFFGQGTRLTVV.

This clonotype showed up many times. The rearrangement joins TRBV6-6 to TRBJ2-3, with D perhaps matching TRBD1 (6 bases). CDR3 length: 15 amino acids. Germline V lookup: CDR1 MNHNY, CDR2 SVGAGI (reference sequence). Between the trimmed V and J ends, which lost 9 bases and 2 bases, there was a span of 18 bases. The chain's CDR3 is CASSDDRTYTDTQYF. CDR3 coding DNA: TGTGCCAGTTCAGATGACAGGACCTACACAGATACGCAGTATTTT.

Points on this clonotype: A read error is likely here: a far larger clone is one base away. No conserved phenylalanine or tryptophan ends this CDR3, so it is likely a read error. V is TRBV12-3 or TRBV12-4 and J is TRBJ1-1; 7 bases fit TRBD1. This CDR3 is built from 12 residues. J was trimmed by 8 bases and V by 5 bases; bases with no gene match: 5. The CDR3 region is CASSPDRVEAFL. For the CDR3, the DNA is TGTGCCAGCAGTCCTGACAGGGTCGAAGCTTTCCTT.

This clonotype was detected ten times or more. This chain connects TRBV5-1 to TRBJ2-7, with D tentatively TRBD2 (6 bases). The CDR3 sequence is 15 residues long. The germline CDR1 and CDR2 sequences are SGHRS and YFSETQ. The V end was cut by 0 bases, the J end by 2 bases, with 12 bases between. This chain's CDR3 is CASSLVAGPAYEQYF. DNA for the CDR3: TGCGCCAGCAGCTTGGTGGCGGGGCCCGCCTACGAGCAGTACTTC.

There are a few counts of this clonotype. The gene calls are TRBV2 and TRBJ1-1, with 8 bases fitting TRBD1. The germline gives CDR1 SNHLY, CDR2 FYNNEI. V trimming: 6 bases; J trimming: 1 base; junction bases outside the gene matches: 7. The CDR3 runs 15 residues. The CDR3 sequence is CASSPTGGQNTEAFF. The CDR3, as DNA: TGTGCCAGCAGCCCAACAGGGGGTCAGAACACTGAAGCTTTCTTT. The whole variable domain, filled in from reference TRBV2 and TRBJ1-1, reads EPEVTQTPSHQVTQMGQEVILRCVPISNHLYFYWYRQILGQKVEFLVSFYNNEISEKSEIFDDQFSVERPDGSNFTLKIRSTKLEDSAMYFCASSPTGGQNTEAFFGQGTRLTVV.

This clonotype has a count of ten or more. The gene calls are TRBV15 and TRBJ1-2; weak D call: TRBD1 (6 bases). V lost 0 bases to trimming and J lost 2 bases, with 16 bases between them. The CDR3 is 17 residues long. Germline V CDR1 and CDR2: LNHNV, YYDKDF (reference sequence). The CDR3 DNA follows: TGTGCCACCAGCAGAGATCGGACAGCCGAATCGAACTATGGCTACACCTTC. Translating it yields CATSRDRTAESNYGYTF.

Comments on this clonotype: A single base separates this from a much larger clone, so it may be a read error. This chain links TRBV6-1 with TRBJ2-3; D may match TRBD1 or TRBD2 (5 bases each). This CDR3 has 13 residues. Germline CDR1 is MNHNS and CDR2 is SASEGT. V lost 10 bases and J 4 bases, leaving 15 bases between the germline ends. The CDR3 region is CAIRGAGSDTQYF. The CDR3, as DNA: TGTGCCATCCGAGGGGCGGGCTCAGATACGCAGTATTTT.

This clonotype was recorded at least ten times. The chain has TRBV6-6 and TRBJ2-3; 11 bases map to TRBD2. Germline loops: CDR1 MNHNY, CDR2 SVGAGI (reference sequence). V gave up 2 bases and J gave up 0 bases; unmatched junction bases: 10. The CDR3 contains 19 residues. The CDR3 protein is CASSYPQLAGVTSTDTQYF. CDR3 DNA: TGTGCCAGCAGTTACCCCCAACTAGCGGGGGTCACTAGCACAGATACGCAGTATTTT.

This clonotype appeared many times. The J gene is TRBJ2-1, the V gene TRBV2; TRBD2 aligns across 9 bases. Germline values: CDR1 SNHLY, CDR2 FYNNEI. V dropped 6 bases and J dropped 8; count of bases not matched to a gene: 11. The CDR3 runs 15 residues. The chain's CDR3 is CASSLPRTSVYEQFF. As DNA, the CDR3 is TGTGCCAGCAGCCTCCCGAGGACTAGCGTGTATGAGCAGTTCTTC.

This clonotype was seen repeatedly, ten times or more. This rearrangement joins TRBV7-9 to TRBJ2-3, with 9 bases aligning to TRBD1. Trimming at V came to 5 bases and at J to 6 bases, leaving 9 bases not matched to a gene. Looked up from germline, CDR1 is SEHNR and CDR2 is FQNEAQ (reference sequence). There are 15 residues in the CDR3. CDR3: CASSDRDRESDTQYF. CDR3 nucleotide sequence: TGTGCCAGCAGCGATCGGGACAGGGAGAGTGATACGCAGTATTTT.

This clonotype was found many times. The chain joins TRBV6-5 to TRBJ2-7; the D is unclear. V was trimmed by 6 bases and J by 7 bases, leaving 16 bases between them. CDR3 length: 13 residues. Germline CDR1 MNHEY, CDR2 SVGAGI. As DNA, the CDR3 is TGTGCCAGCAGCTCGATATCCGCTGATGAGCAGTACTTC. Translated, it gives CASSSISADEQYF.

A remark on this clonotype: This may be a read error: a much more frequent sequence differs by one nucleotide. The CDR3 ends on some other residue instead of the conserved phenylalanine or tryptophan, so this is likely a read error. The V call is TRBV11-2, the J call TRBJ1-1; D not certain. The CDR3 runs 13 residues. The V and J ends lost 4 bases and 2 bases respectively, with 8 bases between them. Germline V gene data show CDR1 as SGHAT and CDR2 as FQNNGV. The CDR3 sequence is CASSSGFNTEAFI. As DNA, the CDR3 is TGTGCCAGCAGCTCCGGTTTCAACACTGAAGCTTTCATT.

There are a few counts of this clonotype. This chain links TRBV11-2 with TRBJ1-6, with no clear D. Trimming took off 5 bases at V and 7 bases at J, with 12 bases between the two ends. This CDR3 is built from 14 residues. The germline V gene encodes CDR1 SGHAT and CDR2 FQNNGV. The CDR3 DNA reads TGTGCCAGCAGCCCAGCCGGACCAAATTCACCCCTCCACTTT. Amino acid sequence: CASSPAGPNSPLHF.